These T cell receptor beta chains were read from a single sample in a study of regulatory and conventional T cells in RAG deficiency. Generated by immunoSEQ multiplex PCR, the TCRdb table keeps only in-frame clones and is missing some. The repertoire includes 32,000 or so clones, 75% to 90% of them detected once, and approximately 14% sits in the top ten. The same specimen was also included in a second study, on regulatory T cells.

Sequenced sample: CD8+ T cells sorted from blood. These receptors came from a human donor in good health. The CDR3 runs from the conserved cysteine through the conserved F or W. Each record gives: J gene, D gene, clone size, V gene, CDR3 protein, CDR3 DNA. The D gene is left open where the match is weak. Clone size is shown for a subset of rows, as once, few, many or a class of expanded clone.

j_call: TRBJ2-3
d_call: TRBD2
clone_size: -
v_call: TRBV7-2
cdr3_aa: CASSLLAGGSINTQYF
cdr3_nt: TGTGCCAGCAGCTTATTGGCGGGGGGGTCGATAAATACGCAGTATTTT

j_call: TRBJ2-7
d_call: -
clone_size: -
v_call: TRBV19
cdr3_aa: CATRDQGTYEQYF
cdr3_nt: TGTGCCACCCGGGACCAGGGAACCTACGAGCAGTACTTC

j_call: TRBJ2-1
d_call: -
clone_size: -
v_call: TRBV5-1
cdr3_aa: CASSFPRSNYNEQFF
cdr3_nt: TGCGCCAGCAGCTTCCCCCGGTCCAACTACAATGAGCAGTTCTTC

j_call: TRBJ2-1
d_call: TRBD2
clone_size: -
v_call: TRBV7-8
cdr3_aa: CASSPRASGRISNEQFF
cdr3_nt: TGTGCCAGCAGCCCTAGAGCTAGCGGGAGGATTTCCAATGAGCAGTTCTTC

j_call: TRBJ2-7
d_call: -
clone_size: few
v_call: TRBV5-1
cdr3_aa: CASSSEGGSMSEQYF
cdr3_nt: TGCGCCAGCAGCTCCGAGGGGGGATCCATGAGCGAGCAGTACTTC

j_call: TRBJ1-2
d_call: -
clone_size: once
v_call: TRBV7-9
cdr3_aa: CASSPATAGYGYTF
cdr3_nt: TGTGCCAGCAGCCCCGCGACAGCTGGCTATGGCTACACCTTC

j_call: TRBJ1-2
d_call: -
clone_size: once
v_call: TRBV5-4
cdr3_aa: CASSLPSNYGYTF
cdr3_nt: TGTGCCAGCAGCTTACCCAGTAACTATGGCTACACCTTC

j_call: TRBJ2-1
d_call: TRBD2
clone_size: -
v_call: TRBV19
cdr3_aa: CASTPPSGTKFF
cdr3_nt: TGTGCCAGTACCCCCCCCTCCGGGACTAAGTTCTTC

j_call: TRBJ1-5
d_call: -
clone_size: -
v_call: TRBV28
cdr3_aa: CASRDVGASRPQHF
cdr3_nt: TGTGCCAGCAGGGACGTCGGGGCCTCTCGACCCCAGCATTTT

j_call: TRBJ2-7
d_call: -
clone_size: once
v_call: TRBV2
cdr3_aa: CASVFWLDEQYF
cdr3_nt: TGTGCCAGCGTTTTCTGGCTAGACGAGCAGTACTTC

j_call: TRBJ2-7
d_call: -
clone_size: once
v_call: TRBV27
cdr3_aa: CASSLSGRVSYEQYF
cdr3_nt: TGTGCCAGCAGTTTATCAGGGAGAGTATCCTACGAGCAGTACTTC

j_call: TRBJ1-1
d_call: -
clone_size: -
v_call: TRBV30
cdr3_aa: CAWSVTGRTEAFF
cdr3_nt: TGTGCCTGGAGTGTAACAGGGAGAACTGAAGCTTTCTTT

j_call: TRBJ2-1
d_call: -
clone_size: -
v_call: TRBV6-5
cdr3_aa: CASSYRGSEQFF
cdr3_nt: TGTGCCAGCAGTTACAGGGGGAGTGAGCAGTTCTTC

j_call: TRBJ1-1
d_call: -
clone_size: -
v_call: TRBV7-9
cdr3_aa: CASSLTGMNTEAFF
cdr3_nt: TGTGCCAGCAGCTTAACGGGAATGAACACTGAAGCTTTCTTT

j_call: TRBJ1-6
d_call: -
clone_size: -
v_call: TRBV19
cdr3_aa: CASQEGGSYNSPLHF
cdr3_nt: TGTGCCAGTCAGGAGGGGGGCTCCTATAATTCACCCCTCCACTTT

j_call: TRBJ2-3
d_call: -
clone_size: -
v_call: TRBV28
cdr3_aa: CASSSPQDVADTQYF
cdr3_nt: TGTGCCAGCAGTTCCCCCCAGGATGTGGCGGATACGCAGTATTTT

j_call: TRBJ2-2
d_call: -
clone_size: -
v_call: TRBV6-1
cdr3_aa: CASSELKTSGDSGELFF
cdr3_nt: TGTGCCAGCAGTGAACTTAAGACGTCGGGGGATAGCGGGGAGCTGTTTTTT

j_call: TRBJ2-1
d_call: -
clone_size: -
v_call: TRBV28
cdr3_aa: CASSTGAYPNEQFF
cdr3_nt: TGTGCCAGCAGTACGGGAGCCTATCCCAATGAGCAGTTCTTC

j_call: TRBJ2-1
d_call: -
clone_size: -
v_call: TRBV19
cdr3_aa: CASSTHGSFNEQFF
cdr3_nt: TGTGCCAGTAGTACACACGGGAGTTTTAATGAGCAGTTCTTC

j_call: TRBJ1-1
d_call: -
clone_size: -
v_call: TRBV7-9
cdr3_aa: CASSLVNTEAFF
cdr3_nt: TGTGCCAGCAGCTTAGTGAACACTGAAGCTTTCTTT

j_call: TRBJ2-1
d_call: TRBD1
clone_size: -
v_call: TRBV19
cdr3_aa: CASRPDRGLNEQFF
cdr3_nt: TGTGCCAGCCGACCGGACAGGGGGTTGAATGAGCAGTTCTTC

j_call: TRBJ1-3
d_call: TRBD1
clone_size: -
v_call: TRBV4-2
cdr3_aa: CASSPWTGSSGNTIYF
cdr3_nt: TGTGCCAGCAGCCCCTGGACAGGCAGCTCTGGAAACACCATATATTTT

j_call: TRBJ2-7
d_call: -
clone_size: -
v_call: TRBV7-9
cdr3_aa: CASSTLTLQYF
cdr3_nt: TGTGCCAGCAGCACACTCACTCTGCAGTACTTC

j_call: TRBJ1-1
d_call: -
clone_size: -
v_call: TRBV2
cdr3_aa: CASMVGRTEAFF
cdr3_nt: TGTGCCAGCATGGTGGGTAGGACTGAAGCTTTCTTT

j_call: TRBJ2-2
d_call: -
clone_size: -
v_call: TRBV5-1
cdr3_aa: CASSTRRGGSGGELFF
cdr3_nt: TGCGCCAGCAGCACCCGAAGGGGGGGGTCTGGCGGGGAGCTGTTTTTT

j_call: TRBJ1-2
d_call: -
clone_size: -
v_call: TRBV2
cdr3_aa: CASSEAGQGSYGYTF
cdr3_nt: TGTGCCAGCAGTGAAGCCGGGCAGGGTTCCTATGGCTACACCTTC

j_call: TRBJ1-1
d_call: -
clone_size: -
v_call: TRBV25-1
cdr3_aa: CASSESGHSNTEAFF
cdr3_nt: TGTGCCAGCAGTGAGTCCGGACATTCTAACACTGAAGCTTTCTTT

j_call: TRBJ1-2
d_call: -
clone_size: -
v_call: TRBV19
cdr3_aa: CASSMTGRSYGYTF
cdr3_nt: TGTGCCAGTAGTATGACGGGCCGTTCCTATGGCTACACCTTC

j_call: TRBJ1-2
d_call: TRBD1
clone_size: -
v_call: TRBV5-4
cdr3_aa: CASSLEGGDNYGYTF
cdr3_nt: TGTGCCAGCAGCTTGGAAGGGGGCGATAACTATGGCTACACCTTC

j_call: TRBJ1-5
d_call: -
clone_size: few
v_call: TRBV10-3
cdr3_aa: CAISEEEKGGNQPQHF
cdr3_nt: TGTGCCATCAGTGAGGAGGAGAAGGGGGGCAATCAGCCCCAGCATTTT

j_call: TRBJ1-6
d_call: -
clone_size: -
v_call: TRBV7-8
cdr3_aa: CASSLARPGSSYNSPLHF
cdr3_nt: TGTGCCAGCAGCTTAGCTCGACCAGGGAGCTCCTATAATTCACCCCTCCACTTT

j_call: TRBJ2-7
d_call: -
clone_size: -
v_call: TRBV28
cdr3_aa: CASSSWSDAGAGAAYF
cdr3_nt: TGTGCCAGCAGCTCATGGTCGGACGCAGGGGCGGGAGCCGCGTACTTC

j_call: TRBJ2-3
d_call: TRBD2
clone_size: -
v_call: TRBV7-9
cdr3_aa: CASSLLTSGGDTQYF
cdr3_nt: TGTGCCAGCAGCTTATTGACTAGCGGGGGTGATACGCAGTATTTT

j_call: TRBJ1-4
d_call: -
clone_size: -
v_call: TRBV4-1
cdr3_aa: CASSQATNEKLFF
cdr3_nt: TGCGCCAGCAGCCAAGCAACTAATGAAAAACTGTTTTTT

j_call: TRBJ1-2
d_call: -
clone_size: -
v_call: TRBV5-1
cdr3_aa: CASSLEGYGYTF
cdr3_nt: TGCGCCAGCAGCTTAGAAGGTTATGGCTACACCTTC

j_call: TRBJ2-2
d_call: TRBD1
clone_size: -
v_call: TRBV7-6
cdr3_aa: CASSLARQGAAGELFF
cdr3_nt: TGTGCCAGCAGCTTAGCGCGGCAGGGGGCAGCCGGGGAGCTGTTTTTT

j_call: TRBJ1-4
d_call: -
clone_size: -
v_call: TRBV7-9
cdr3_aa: CASSPLPGPGPPGKLFF
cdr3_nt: TGTGCCAGCAGCCCCCTCCCGGGCCCGGGACCTCCGGGAAAACTGTTTTTT

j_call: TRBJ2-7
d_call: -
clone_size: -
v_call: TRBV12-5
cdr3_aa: CASGKGYEQYF
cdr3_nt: TGTGCTAGTGGTAAAGGGTACGAGCAGTACTTC

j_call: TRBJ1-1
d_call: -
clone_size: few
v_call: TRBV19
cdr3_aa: CAAYSFTEAFF
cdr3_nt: TGTGCCGCCTACAGTTTCACTGAAGCTTTCTTT

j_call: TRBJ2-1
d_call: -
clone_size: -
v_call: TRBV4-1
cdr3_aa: CASSQDHGGPTYNEQFF
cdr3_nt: TGCGCCAGCAGCCAAGATCATGGCGGGCCCACCTACAATGAGCAGTTCTTC

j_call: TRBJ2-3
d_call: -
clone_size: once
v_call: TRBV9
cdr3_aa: CASSASTDTQYF
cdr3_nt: TGTGCCAGCAGCGCCTCCACAGATACGCAGTATTTT

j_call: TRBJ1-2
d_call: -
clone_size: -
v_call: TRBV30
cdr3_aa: CAWSVGSGEGNYGYTF
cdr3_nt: TGTGCCTGGAGTGTAGGTTCAGGGGAAGGGAACTATGGCTACACCTTC

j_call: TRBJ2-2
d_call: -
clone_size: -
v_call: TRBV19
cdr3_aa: CASSIWGQGGELFF
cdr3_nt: TGTGCCAGTAGTATCTGGGGGCAAGGCGGGGAGCTGTTTTTT

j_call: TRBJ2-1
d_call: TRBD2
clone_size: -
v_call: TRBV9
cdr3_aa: CASSANLAGAYNEQFF
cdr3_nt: TGTGCCAGCAGCGCCAATCTAGCGGGAGCCTACAATGAGCAGTTCTTC

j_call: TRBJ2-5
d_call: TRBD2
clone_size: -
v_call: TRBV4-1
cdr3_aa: CASSQVPGGYIETQYF
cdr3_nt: TGCGCCAGCAGCCAAGTCCCGGGGGGGTACATAGAGACCCAGTACTTC

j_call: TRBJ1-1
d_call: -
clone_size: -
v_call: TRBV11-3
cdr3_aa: CASSPGGSMNTEAFF
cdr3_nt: TGTGCCAGCAGCCCCGGGGGAAGCATGAACACTGAAGCTTTCTTT

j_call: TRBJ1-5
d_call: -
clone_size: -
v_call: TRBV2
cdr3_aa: CASSEALINQPQHF
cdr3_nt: TGTGCCAGCAGTGAAGCGCTTATTAATCAGCCCCAGCATTTT

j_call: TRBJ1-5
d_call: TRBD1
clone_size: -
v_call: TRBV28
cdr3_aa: CASSLGTGSQPQHF
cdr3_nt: TGTGCCAGCAGTTTGGGGACAGGGAGTCAGCCCCAGCATTTT

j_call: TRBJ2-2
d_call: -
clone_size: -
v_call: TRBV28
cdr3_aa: CASSLPQDNTGELFF
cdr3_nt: TGTGCCAGCAGTTTACCCCAGGATAACACCGGGGAGCTGTTTTTT

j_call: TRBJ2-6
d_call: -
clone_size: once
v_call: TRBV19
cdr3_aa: CASSILAQSGANVLTF
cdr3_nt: TGTGCCAGTAGTATACTAGCTCAATCTGGGGCCAACGTCCTGACTTTC

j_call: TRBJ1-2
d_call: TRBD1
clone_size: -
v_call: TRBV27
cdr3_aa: CASSHTGTGHYGYTF
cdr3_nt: TGTGCCAGCAGTCACACCGGGACAGGGCATTATGGCTACACCTTC

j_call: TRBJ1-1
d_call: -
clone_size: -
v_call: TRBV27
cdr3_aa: CASSLGGSSTEAFF
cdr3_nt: TGTGCCAGCAGTTTGGGGGGCTCGAGCACTGAAGCTTTCTTT

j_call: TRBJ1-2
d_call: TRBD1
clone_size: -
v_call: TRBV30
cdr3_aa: CAWSTGTGGAALGLDYGYTF
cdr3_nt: TGTGCCTGGAGCACAGGTACAGGGGGCGCCGCGCTAGGGTTAGACTATGGCTACACCTTC

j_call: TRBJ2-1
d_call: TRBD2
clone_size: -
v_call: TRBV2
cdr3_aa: CASSEWLAGVNEQFF
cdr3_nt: TGTGCCAGCAGTGAATGGCTAGCGGGCGTTAATGAGCAGTTCTTC